Shown below are 8 T cell receptor beta chains from a single sample sequenced in a study of PD-1 blockade in classical Hodgkin lymphoma. Each and every patient relapsed after autologous stem cell transplantation, and patients got differing brentuximab vedotin exposure. Sequencing used immunoSEQ multiplex PCR; TCRdb keeps in-frame clones, though not all of them. Of some 39,000 clones listed, about 90% were seen once; the top ten hold roughly a tenth. The sample here was peripheral blood mononuclear cells (PBMCs), taken at baseline. Receptor source: a human donor with classical Hodgkin lymphoma.

The chain joins TRBV7-3 to TRBJ2-2; D ambiguous. Germline assignment: CDR1 SGHTA and CDR2 FQGTGA. Trimming removed 3 bases from V and 0 bases from J, with 8 bases in between. There are 15 residues in the CDR3. CDR3 protein: CASSFSASNTGELFF. The CDR3 nucleotides are TGTGCCAGCAGCTTCTCAGCTTCGAACACCGGGGAGCTGTTTTTT.

V gene TRBV6-5 combines with J gene TRBJ1-2; tentative D call: TRBD1 (6 bases). In germline, CDR1 is MNHEY, CDR2 SVGAGI. V was pared by 6 bases and J by 7 bases, with 15 bases between. This CDR3 has 13 amino acids. The CDR3 DNA reads as TGTGCCAGCAGGCCTCCACAGGGAAGTGGCTACACCTTC. This codes for CASRPPQGSGYTF.

This chain uses TRBV27 with TRBJ1-2; D gene unclear. The germline V gene has CDR1 MNHEY and CDR2 SMNVEV (reference sequence). V was clipped by 2 bases and J by 8 bases, with 3 bases between them. This CDR3 is built from 10 residues. The CDR3 loop is CASSLEGYTF. CDR3 bases: TGTGCCAGCAGTTTAGAAGGCTACACCTTC.

V gene TRBV9 combines with J gene TRBJ2-7, with D perhaps matching TRBD1 (6 bases). With 2 bases removed from V and 3 bases from J, the gap between germline ends came to 9 bases. Germline CDR1 and CDR2: SGDLS and YYNGEE. The CDR3 totals 13 residues. The CDR3 loop reads CASSVDSGYEQYF. The CDR3 DNA is TGTGCCAGCAGCGTGGACAGCGGCTACGAGCAGTACTTC.

The chain employs TRBV27 and TRBJ2-4, with D possibly being TRBD1 or TRBD2 (5 bases each). V was cut by 4 bases and J by 1 base, with 11 bases left in between. Germline V lookup: CDR1 MNHEY, CDR2 SMNVEV (reference sequence). The CDR3 extends over 15 amino acids. This CDR3 is CASSWDGTAKNIQYF. The CDR3, as DNA: TGTGCCAGCAGTTGGGACGGGACGGCCAAAAACATTCAGTACTTC.

The chain employs TRBV2 and TRBJ1-1; TRBD1 aligns across 10 bases. Trimming took 5 bases from V and 6 from J; bases not matched to a gene: 6. The length of the CDR3 is 14 residues. CDR1 SNHLY and CDR2 FYNNEI come from the germline V gene. CDR3 in DNA: TGTGCCAGCAGTAGACAGGGGGCGTCCGCTGAAGCTTTCTTT. It is translated as CASSRQGASAEAFF.

Note on this clone: This same CDR3 is encoded by further DNA sequences in the sample. The chain combines TRBV5-1 with TRBJ2-2; D gene unclear. Looked up from germline, CDR1 is SGHRS and CDR2 is YFSETQ. Trimming stripped 0 bases from V and 1 base from J, with 7 bases between. The CDR3 loop spans 15 amino acids. The CDR3 reads CASSLGHLNTGELFF. CDR3 nucleotides: TGCGCCAGCAGCTTGGGGCACCTGAACACCGGGGAGCTGTTTTTT.

The CDR3 spells CASSEGPHTDTQYF. The CDR3 nucleotides are TGTGCCAGCAGTGAAGGGCCGCACACAGATACGCAGTATTTT. This rearrangement joins TRBV25-1 to TRBJ2-3; no firm D call. CDR1 and CDR2 from the germline V gene are MGHDK and SYGVNS. V lost 2 bases to trimming and J lost 2 bases, with 8 bases between them. The length of the CDR3 is 14 residues. Full variable domain (remainder filled in from reference TRBV25-1 and TRBJ2-3): EADIYQTPRYLVIGTGKKITLECSQTMGHDKMYWYQQDPGMELHLIHYSYGVNSTEKGDLSSESTVSRIRTEHFPLTLESARPSHTSQYLCASSEGPHTDTQYFGPGTRLTVL.